This T cell receptor (beta chain) came from a study of shared clonotypes between healthy human individuals. The CDR3 extends over 14 amino acids. Researchers ran the assay at a deep level. In the study's own analysis: ImmunoSEQ output held junction-only sequences without quality scores, so filtering differed. Produced via immunoSEQ multiplex PCR; TCRdb's table is partial and in-frame only. V and J calls and clone size are given by that table; D and trimming were obtained from the DNA. The sample includes roughly 660,000 clones, roughly 91% seen only once; the top ten take around a third. The sample taken for sequencing was memory CD8+ T cells from PBMCs. Subset denoted: CD45RO+ cells pooled with CCR7-negative TemRA cells. This chain connects TRBV12-2 to TRBJ1-2; the table's D call of TRBD1 was not tested on the DNA. TRBV12-2 is a pseudogene. The clonotype originates from a man aged 18 to 30 in good health. Some clones in this sample may be carry-over from other donors' samples. CDR3: CASRLVKTGNGYTF. The CDR3 DNA reads TGTGCAAGTCGCTTAGTAAAGACAGGGAATGGCTACACCTTC.